A selection of T cell receptor beta chains follows, all from one sample in a study of PD-1 blockade in mismatch repair-deficient tumors. Sequenced by immunoSEQ multiplex PCR; TCRdb stores in-frame clones only, minus some. The sample has approximately 23,000 clones, about 88% seen once. This specimen consisted of PBMCs, obtained before pembrolizumab treatment. Source of these receptors: an adult with mismatch repair-deficient cancer. Both conserved end residues are part of each CDR3. D genes are given only for firm matches. The size field is filled for only some rows; it gives once, few, many or a size class.

abundance	v_gene	d_gene	j_gene	CDR3aa	CDR3nt
.	TRBV6-1	.	TRBJ1-4	CASSEGAPREKLFF	TGTGCCAGCAGTGAGGGGGCCCCAAGGGAAAAACTGTTTTTT
.	TRBV7-2	.	TRBJ1-5	CASSLVGGYEPQHF	TGTGCCAGCAGCTTAGTGGGAGGGTATGAGCCCCAGCATTTT
.	TRBV28	.	TRBJ2-2	CASSFPVGAVSTGELFF	TGTGCCAGCAGTTTTCCCGTTGGGGCTGTCTCCACCGGGGAGCTGTTTTTT
.	TRBV5-8	TRBD2	TRBJ2-3	CASSYGLATDTQYF	TGTGCCAGCAGCTACGGACTAGCCACAGATACGCAGTATTTT
.	TRBV9	.	TRBJ2-1	CASSVGGRNNEQFF	TGTGCCAGCAGCGTAGGGGGGCGAAACAATGAGCAGTTCTTC
.	TRBV4-1	.	TRBJ1-5	CASSQPDRNNQPQHF	TGCGCCAGCAGCCAACCCGACAGAAACAATCAGCCCCAGCATTTT
few	TRBV10-3	TRBD1	TRBJ2-7	CAIRRDRAYEQYF	TGTGCCATCAGACGGGACAGAGCCTACGAGCAGTACTTC
.	TRBV27	TRBD1	TRBJ2-5	CATRPAGGFQETQYF	TGTGCCACCCGACCGGCAGGGGGCTTCCAAGAGACCCAGTACTTC
.	TRBV6-4	TRBD2	TRBJ2-1	CASSDTIGLAGINEQFF	TGTGCCAGCAGTGACACCATAGGACTAGCGGGTATCAATGAGCAGTTCTTC
.	TRBV18	TRBD1	TRBJ1-4	CASSPLQGATNEKLFF	TGTGCCAGCTCACCTCTTCAGGGGGCAACTAATGAAAAACTGTTTTTT
.	TRBV6-1	.	TRBJ1-6	CASSEAGSNAYNSPLHF	TGTGCCAGCAGTGAGGCAGGGTCGAACGCCTATAATTCACCCCTCCACTTT
.	TRBV11-3	.	TRBJ1-1	CASSPRGGNTEAFF	TGTGCCAGCAGCCCCCGGGGGGGGAACACTGAAGCTTTCTTT
.	TRBV29-1	TRBD1	TRBJ2-7	CSVETGTGGPEQYF	TGCAGCGTTGAAACCGGGACAGGGGGCCCCGAGCAGTACTTC
few	TRBV29-1	TRBD1	TRBJ2-7	CSVDTGGLYEQYF	TGCAGCGTCGACACAGGGGGCCTTTACGAGCAGTACTTC
.	TRBV12-5	.	TRBJ1-1	CASGLVQDTEAFF	TGTGCTAGTGGTTTGGTACAGGACACTGAAGCTTTCTTT
few	TRBV28	.	TRBJ2-7	CASSPGVGPGSYEQYF	TGTGCCAGCAGTCCCGGGGTGGGCCCAGGATCCTACGAGCAGTACTTC
.	TRBV7-2	TRBD1	TRBJ2-1	CASSFQGAVRGNEQFF	TGTGCCAGCAGCTTCCAGGGGGCGGTCCGAGGGAATGAGCAGTTCTTC
.	TRBV5-6	TRBD1	TRBJ2-5	CASSLRTGGGGETQYF	TGTGCCAGCAGCTTGAGGACAGGGGGCGGCGGAGAGACCCAGTACTTC
.	TRBV6-5	.	TRBJ2-1	CATKTDLTNEQFF	TGTGCCACCAAGACTGACCTGACCAATGAGCAGTTCTTC
.	TRBV14	TRBD1	TRBJ2-7	CASSRQGARNEQYF	TGTGCCAGCAGCAGACAGGGGGCGAGAAACGAGCAGTACTTC
.	TRBV7-9	TRBD1	TRBJ1-1	CASSSRQGPLGTEAFF	TGTGCCAGCAGCTCCCGACAGGGGCCCCTCGGCACTGAAGCTTTCTTT
.	TRBV6-6	.	TRBJ1-1	CASSDRRGDIEAFF	TGTGCCAGCAGTGACAGGAGAGGGGATATTGAAGCTTTCTTT
.	TRBV5-1	TRBD1	TRBJ1-4	CASSLGGQGREKLFF	TGCGCCAGCAGCTTGGGGGGACAGGGTCGTGAAAAACTGTTTTTT